These 14 T cell receptor beta chains originate from one sample sequenced in a study of CD8 T cells in Susac syndrome (dated by TCRdb to the late 2010s). The receptor library was made with the immunoSEQ multiplex PCR assay. RNA was extracted using the RNeasy kit, and roughly 0.5 to 1 microgram was reverse transcribed with random hexamers. Through fastp at Q25 and MiXCR, TCRdb rebuilt clones from the public reads, retaining in-frame beta chains. Duplicate CDR3 protein sequences are folded into a single record with the most common DNA and genes. Across this sample there are 60,000 to 75,000 distinct CDR3 sequences, with over 90% seen only once. The ten largest clones take up roughly 0.24% of the sample. Source material: CD8+ T cells from PBMCs. The origin of the receptors is a human donor in good health.

The CDR3: CASSDRDRWNTEAFF. The CDR3 DNA follows: TGTGCCAGCAGTGACCGGGACAGATGGAACACTGAAGCTTTCTTT. The chain is built from TRBV25-1 and TRBJ1-1; 7 bases fit TRBD1. Germline CDR1 reads MGHDK; CDR2 reads SYGVNS. V dropped 3 bases and J dropped 1; count of bases not matched to a gene: 5. The length of the CDR3 is 15 residues.

The rearrangement links TRBV9 to TRBJ2-7, with 10 nucleotides matching TRBD2. Trimming cost V 0 bases and J 4 bases; bases outside gene matches: 4. Germline V gene sequence: CDR1 SGDLS, CDR2 YYNGEE. This CDR3 comprises 15 residues. CDR3 sequence (DNA): TGTGCCAGCAGCGTAGCTGGGACTAGCGCTTACGAGCAGTACTTC. Its protein is CASSVAGTSAYEQYF. Full variable domain (rest looked up from reference TRBV9 and TRBJ2-7): DSGVTQTPKHLITATGQRVTLRCSPRSGDLSVYWYQQSLDQGLQFLIQYYNGEERAKGNILERFSAQQFPDLHSELNLSSLELGDSALYFCASSVAGTSAYEQYFGPGTRLTVT.

The chain combines TRBV29-1 with TRBJ2-5; 8 bases are shared with TRBD2. The CDR3 sequence is 16 residues long. CDR1 and CDR2 from the germline V gene are SQVTM and ANQGSEA. Trimming took 5 bases from V and 0 from J; bases not matched to a gene: 11. This chain's CDR3 is CSVLGASGFNQETQYF. CDR3 DNA sequence: TGCAGCGTTCTGGGGGCTAGCGGGTTCAACCAAGAGACCCAGTACTTC.

The chain has TRBV4-1 and TRBJ1-1, with 9 bases fitting TRBD1. V lost 1 base to trimming and J lost 3 bases; unmatched junction nucleotides: 12. The germline CDR1 and CDR2 sequences are MGHRA and YSYEKL. The CDR3 totals 18 residues. The CDR3 spells CASSQVWGGQGEDTEAFF. Here the CDR3 DNA reads TGCGCCAGCAGCCAAGTTTGGGGGGGACAGGGAGAGGACACTGAAGCTTTCTTT.

The chain joins TRBV13 to TRBJ2-7; D is possibly TRBD1 (5 bases). There are 13 residues in the CDR3. The germline gives CDR1 PRHDT, CDR2 FYEKMQ (reference sequence). Trimming took off 4 bases at V and 9 bases at J, with 16 bases between the two ends. The CDR3 nucleotides are TGTGCCAGCAGCTACGAAAACAACAGGCGGCAGTACTTC. This codes for CASSYENNRRQYF.

This clonotype was recorded only once. The chain joins TRBV27 to TRBJ2-1; D tentatively fits TRBD1 or TRBD2 (6 bases each). Trimming took off 8 bases at V and 2 bases at J, with 13 bases between the two ends. This CDR3 region has 14 residues. Germline assignment: CDR1 MNHEY and CDR2 SMNVEV (reference sequence). The CDR3 here is CASSNGGTYNEQFF. The CDR3 DNA follows: TGTGCCAGCTCTAACGGGGGCACCTACAATGAGCAGTTCTTC.

This clonotype was recorded once. This chain links TRBV15 with TRBJ2-3; 8 positions match TRBD2. This CDR3 region has 16 residues. Germline values: CDR1 LNHNV, CDR2 YYDKDF (reference sequence). V dropped 0 bases and J dropped 0; count of bases not matched to a gene: 2. The CDR3 protein is CATSRDGGGSTDTQYF. DNA of the CDR3: TGTGCCACCAGCAGAGATGGCGGGGGGAGCACAGATACGCAGTATTTT.

The DNA for the CDR3 is TGCGCCAGCAGCCCCGACGGGTTTAACAATCAGCCCCAGCATTTT. Protein sequence: CASSPDGFNNQPQHF. V gene TRBV5-1 combines with J gene TRBJ1-5, with D hard to call. The CDR3 is 15 amino acids. Germline values: CDR1 SGHRS, CDR2 YFSETQ. Trimming left V 4 bases short and J 3 bases short, with 14 bases between.

The chain uses TRBV7-9 and TRBJ1-1, with a weak D call TRBD1 (5 bases). CDR3 size: 13 residues. V lost 1 base and J 6 bases, leaving 9 bases between the germline ends. Per the germline V gene, CDR1 is SEHNR and CDR2 is FQNEAQ (reference sequence). Written as DNA, the CDR3 is TGTGCCAGCAGCTTAGGGGGGACGCCTGAAGCTTTCTTT. It encodes CASSLGGTPEAFF.

This rearrangement joins TRBV5-6 to TRBJ1-1; D remains unclear. Germline CDR1 reads SGHDT; CDR2 reads YYEEEE. The CDR3 contains 14 residues. Deletions cut 1 base from V and 1 base from J, with 8 bases between. Here the CDR3 reads CASSLTVRNTEAFF. CDR3 nucleotide sequence: TGTGCCAGCAGCTTGACAGTAAGGAACACTGAAGCTTTCTTT.

This chain connects TRBV30 to TRBJ2-7; the D call may be TRBD1 or TRBD2 (6 bases each). The V gene lost 1 base and the J gene lost 6 bases, with 13 bases spanning the gap. There are 13 residues in the CDR3. Germline loops: CDR1 GTSNPN, CDR2 SVGIG (reference sequence). CDR3: CAWSGGAGGEQYF. The CDR3 nucleotides read TGTGCCTGGAGTGGGGGGGCTGGGGGCGAGCAGTACTTC.

The rearrangement joins TRBV5-1 to TRBJ2-7; D gene ambiguous. The CDR3 extends over 16 amino acids. Trimming left V 0 bases short and J 6 bases short, with 19 bases between. Germline loops: CDR1 SGHRS, CDR2 YFSETQ. Written as DNA, the CDR3 is TGCGCCAGCAGCTTGGTTTTGTCGGTTTCGCGGAGCGAGCAGTACTTC. It yields the protein CASSLVLSVSRSEQYF.

V usage is TRBV29-1 and J usage is TRBJ2-6; 11 bases map to TRBD1. The CDR3 loop spans 18 amino acids. V shed 7 bases and J 3 bases; nucleotides not matched to a gene: 14. The germline V gene has CDR1 SQVTM and CDR2 ANQGSEA. For the CDR3, the DNA is TGCAGCGCCCGGTTCATCGGACAGGGGGCAAATGGGGCCAACGTCCTGACTTTC. Amino acids: CSARFIGQGANGANVLTF. The variable domain in full, completed from reference TRBV29-1 and TRBJ2-6, reads SAVISQKPSRDICQRGTSLTIQCQVDSQVTMMFWYRQQPGQSLTLIATANQGSEATYESGFVIDKFPISRPNLTFSTLTVSNMSPEDSSIYLCSARFIGQGANGANVLTFGAGSRLTVL.

V usage is TRBV20-1 and J usage is TRBJ2-1, with 8 bases matching TRBD2. The CDR3 is made up of 15 amino acids. Germline-derived CDR1 and CDR2 are DFQATT and SNEGSKA (reference sequence). V lost 0 bases, J lost 10 bases, and 11 bases stayed unmatched. CDR3 sequence: CSARDLSGGTMEQFF. The CDR3 DNA follows: TGCAGTGCTAGAGATCTCAGCGGGGGAACAATGGAGCAGTTCTTC.